This TCR beta chain was found in a study of blood T cell repertoires in COVID-19. For the study at large: Sites in the United States, Italy and Spain provided acute and convalescent COVID-19 samples.

Methods used by the authors: Amplification from reference gene primers served as the basis for estimated nucleated cell counts. TCRdb's copy holds only in-frame clones and misses some; the assay was immunoSEQ multiplex PCR. V and J calls and clone size follow that table, whereas D and trimming were derived from the DNA. The table includes more than 200,000 clones, about 80% detected once. The CDR3 covers 15 residues. The ends lost 5 bases at V and 7 bases at J; junction bases unmatched: 7. The germline V gene encodes CDR1 LGHDT and CDR2 YNNKEL (reference sequence). The receptor was derived from a man aged 45-60 years with active or convalescent COVID-19. The chain employs TRBV3-1 (or the pseudogene TRBV3-2) and TRBJ2-1, with 11 positions matching TRBD2. Sequencing used peripheral blood. The CDR3 spells CASSYSGGANNEQFF. Written as DNA, the CDR3 is TGTGCCAGCAGCTATAGCGGGGGGGCCAATAATGAGCAGTTCTTC.